The 17 T cell receptor beta chains reported below all come from one sample, sequenced in a study of cytomegalovirus exposure and HLA in healthy donors. PCR was performed using 60 Vbeta and 13 Jbeta primers. TCRdb keeps only in-frame clones here, not all; method: immunoSEQ multiplex PCR. The data show some 72,000 clones, and the top ten clones hold roughly 0.89%. Material: PBMCs. Source of these receptors: a boy younger than 18 in good health and CMV-seronegative.

The chain uses TRBV4-2 and TRBJ2-1; 14 nucleotides align to TRBD2. Per the germline V gene, CDR1 is LGHNA and CDR2 is YNFKEQ. The length of the CDR3 is 16 residues. The ends lost 2 bases at V and 8 bases at J; junction bases unmatched: 5. In DNA, the CDR3 is TGTGCCAGCAGCCAACAGGGACTAGCGGGAGTCCATGAGCAGTTCTTC. As protein: CASSQQGLAGVHEQFF.

J is TRBJ2-1 and V is TRBV19; tentative D call: TRBD2 (6 bases). From germline, CDR1 is LNHDA and CDR2 SQIVND (reference sequence). This CDR3 is built from 15 residues. V lost 5 bases to trimming and J lost 3 bases, with 14 bases between them. The DNA for the CDR3 is TGTGCCAGTAGTCGGGAGCCTAACCACTACAATGAGCAGTTCTTC. Translation: CASSREPNHYNEQFF.

This chain uses TRBV14 with TRBJ2-3, with 7 bases aligning to TRBD1. The CDR3 spans 18 residues. V lost 2 bases to trimming and J lost 4 bases; unmatched junction nucleotides: 15. Germline lookup yields CDR1 SGHDN and CDR2 FVKESK. The CDR3 sequence: CASSQSHFHRGRSDTQYF. The CDR3 coding sequence is TGTGCCAGCAGCCAATCCCACTTTCACAGGGGCCGGTCAGATACGCAGTATTTT.

The CDR3 region is CASSQTQGELFF. The CDR3 DNA reads TGCGCCAGCAGCCAAACACAGGGGGAGCTGTTTTTT. This chain joins TRBV4-1 and TRBJ2-2, with unresolved D. The CDR3 has 12 residues. Trimming cost V 2 bases and J 8 bases, with 6 bases left between them. From germline, CDR1 is MGHRA and CDR2 YSYEKL.

The rearrangement links TRBV5-6 to TRBJ2-7, with TRBD1 matching 9 bases. Germline-derived CDR1 and CDR2 are SGHDT and YYEEEE. CDR3 length: 15 amino acids. Trimming cost V 5 bases and J 5 bases; bases outside gene matches: 11. CDR3 sequence reads: CASRELGQGTNEQYF. DNA for the CDR3: TGTGCCAGCAGGGAGCTTGGACAGGGGACCAACGAGCAGTACTTC.

This chain connects TRBV27 to TRBJ1-5; 7 bases align to TRBD1. Germline V CDR1 and CDR2: MNHEY, SMNVEV (reference sequence). There are 14 residues in the CDR3. Trimming took 3 bases from V and 5 from J; bases not matched to a gene: 4. The CDR3 coding sequence is TGTGCCAGCAGTTTGAGGGGGCAGGATCAGCCCCAGCATTTT. It encodes CASSLRGQDQPQHF.

The V call is TRBV7-9, the J call TRBJ1-1, with D possibly matching TRBD1 (6 bases). Germline V gene lookup returns CDR1 SEHNR and CDR2 FQNEAQ (reference sequence). V was pared by 5 bases and J by 2 bases, with 15 bases between. CDR3 length equals 15 residues. The CDR3 loop is CASSIGTLVNTEAFF. CDR3 DNA sequence: TGTGCCAGCAGCATCGGGACATTAGTAAACACTGAAGCTTTCTTT.

The chain is built from TRBV4-1 and TRBJ2-7; tentative D call: TRBD1 (6 bases). The V and J ends lost 4 bases and 6 bases respectively, with 13 bases between them. The CDR3 length is 13 residues. CDR1 and CDR2 from the germline V gene are MGHRA and YSYEKL. DNA of the CDR3: TGCGCCAGCAGCCTCCAAGTAGGGGGCGAGCAGTACTTC. This encodes CASSLQVGGEQYF.

This CDR3 reads CAWSQNLVTDTQYF. Here the CDR3 DNA reads TGTGCCTGGAGTCAGAACCTTGTCACAGATACGCAGTATTTT. The genes are TRBV30 and TRBJ2-3; no clear D. V was clipped by 2 bases and J by 2 bases, with 11 bases between them. Germline lookup yields CDR1 GTSNPN and CDR2 SVGIG (reference sequence). This CDR3 has 14 residues.

The chain links TRBV2 to TRBJ1-6; 8 bases agree with TRBD1. The CDR3 spans 15 residues. Germline values: CDR1 SNHLY, CDR2 FYNNEI. Losses at the gene ends were 3 bases for V and 8 bases for J; bases not matched to a gene: 6. The CDR3 spells CASSEGTGDYSPLHF. The CDR3, as DNA: TGTGCCAGCAGTGAGGGGACAGGCGACTATTCACCCCTCCACTTT.

The rearrangement joins TRBV9 to TRBJ2-7, with 12 bases that match TRBD1. CDR1 and CDR2 from the germline V gene are SGDLS and YYNGEE. J was trimmed by 4 bases and V by 3 bases; bases with no gene match: 5. The CDR3 covers 15 residues. The CDR3 here is CASSEGTGGEYEQYF. In nucleotides, the CDR3 is TGTGCCAGCAGCGAGGGGACAGGGGGCGAGTACGAGCAGTACTTC.

This chain links TRBV6-5 with TRBJ1-3, with TRBD1 as a possible D gene (5 bases). Trimming stripped 6 bases from V and 0 bases from J, with 12 bases between. The CDR3 has 15 residues. From germline, CDR1 is MNHEY and CDR2 SVGAGI. The DNA of the CDR3 is TGTGCCAGCAGCCGCGGGGGGGGCTCTGGAAACACCATATATTTT. Protein sequence: CASSRGGGSGNTIYF.

The chain joins TRBV9 to TRBJ2-1, with D maybe TRBD2 (6 bases). V lost 0 bases to trimming and J lost 6 bases, with 10 bases between them. This CDR3 spans 14 amino acids. CDR1 and CDR2 (germline): SGDLS, YYNGEE. CDR3 region: CASSVEGGPNEQFF. Here the CDR3 DNA reads TGTGCCAGCAGCGTAGAAGGAGGGCCCAATGAGCAGTTCTTC.

The rearrangement links TRBV11-3 to TRBJ2-1; D may be TRBD2 (5 bases). The CDR3 covers 17 residues. Between the trimmed V and J ends, which lost 5 bases and 0 bases, there was a span of 17 bases. CDR1 and CDR2 from the germline V gene are SGHNT and YENEEA. Here the CDR3 reads CASSLFSGKSSYNEQFF. The CDR3 nucleotides are TGTGCCAGCAGCCTCTTCTCCGGGAAGAGCTCCTACAATGAGCAGTTCTTC.

The CDR3 sequence is CASSIVSGGGNTEAFF. The CDR3 DNA reads TGTGCCAGTAGTATCGTCTCAGGGGGCGGGAACACTGAAGCTTTCTTT. The gene calls are TRBV19 and TRBJ1-1; 8 bases map to TRBD1. The V segment lost 3 bases and the J segment 1 base; nucleotides outside the gene matches: 7. Per germline, CDR1 LNHDA and CDR2 SQIVND (reference sequence). The CDR3 spans 16 residues.

The chain links TRBV5-1 to TRBJ2-6; 7 bases map to TRBD1. CDR3 length: 17 residues. Losses at the gene ends were 4 bases for V and 0 bases for J; bases not matched to a gene: 7. In germline, CDR1 is SGHRS, CDR2 YFSETQ. The CDR3 DNA follows: TGCGCCAGCAGCCCCGGGACAGCCGACTCTGGGGCCAACGTCCTGACTTTC. As protein: CASSPGTADSGANVLTF.

V is TRBV6-1 and J is TRBJ1-6, with D unresolved. V lost 8 bases and J lost 1, with 6 bases in between. This CDR3 is built from 13 residues. Per germline, CDR1 MNHNS and CDR2 SASEGT. CDR3: CASVRSYNSPLHF. The CDR3 coding sequence is TGTGCCAGCGTGAGATCCTATAATTCACCCCTCCACTTT.